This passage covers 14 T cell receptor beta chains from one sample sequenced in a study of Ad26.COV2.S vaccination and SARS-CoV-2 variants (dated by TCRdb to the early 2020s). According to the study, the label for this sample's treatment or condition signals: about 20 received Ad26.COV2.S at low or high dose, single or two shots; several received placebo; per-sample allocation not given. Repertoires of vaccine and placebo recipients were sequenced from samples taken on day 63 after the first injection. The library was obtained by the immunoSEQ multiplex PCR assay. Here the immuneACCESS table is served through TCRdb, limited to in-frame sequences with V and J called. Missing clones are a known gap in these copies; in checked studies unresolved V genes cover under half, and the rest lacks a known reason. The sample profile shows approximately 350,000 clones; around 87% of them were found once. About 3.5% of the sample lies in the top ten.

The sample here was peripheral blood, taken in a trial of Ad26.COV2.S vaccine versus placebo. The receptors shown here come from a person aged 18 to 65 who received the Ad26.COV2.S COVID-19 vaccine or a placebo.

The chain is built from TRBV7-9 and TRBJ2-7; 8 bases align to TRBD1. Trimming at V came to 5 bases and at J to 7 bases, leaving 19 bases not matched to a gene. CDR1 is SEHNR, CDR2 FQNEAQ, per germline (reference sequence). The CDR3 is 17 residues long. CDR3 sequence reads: CASSPSGWTGTLGEQYF. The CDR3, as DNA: TGTGCCAGCAGCCCAAGCGGCTGGACAGGGACCTTGGGTGAGCAGTACTTC.

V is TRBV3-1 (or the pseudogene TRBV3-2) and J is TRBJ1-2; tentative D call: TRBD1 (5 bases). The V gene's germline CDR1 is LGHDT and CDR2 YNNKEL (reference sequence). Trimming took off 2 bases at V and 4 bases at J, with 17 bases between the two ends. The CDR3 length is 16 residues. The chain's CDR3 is CASSQLSGWGPYGYTF. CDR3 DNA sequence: TGTGCCAGCAGCCAACTGTCGGGCTGGGGCCCCTATGGCTACACCTTC.

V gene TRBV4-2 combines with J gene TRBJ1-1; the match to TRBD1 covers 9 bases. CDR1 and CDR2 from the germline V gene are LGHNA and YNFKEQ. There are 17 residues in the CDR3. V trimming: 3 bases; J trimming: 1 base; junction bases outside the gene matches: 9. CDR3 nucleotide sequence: TGTGCCAGCAGCCACCCCCTCGGACAGGGGAAGAACACTGAAGCTTTCTTT. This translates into CASSHPLGQGKNTEAFF.

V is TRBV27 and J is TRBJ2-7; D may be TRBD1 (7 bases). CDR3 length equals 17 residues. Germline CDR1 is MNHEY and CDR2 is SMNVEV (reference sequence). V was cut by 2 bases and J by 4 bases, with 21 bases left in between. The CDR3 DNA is TGTGCCAGCAGTTTAGAGGGGAGGATCAGGGGGGTTTACGAGCAGTACTTC. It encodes CASSLEGRIRGVYEQYF.

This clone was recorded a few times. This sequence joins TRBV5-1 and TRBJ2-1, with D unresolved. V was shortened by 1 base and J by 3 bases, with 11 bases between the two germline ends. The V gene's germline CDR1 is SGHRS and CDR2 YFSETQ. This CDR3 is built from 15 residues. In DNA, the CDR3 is TGCGCCAGCAGCTTGAGTGGTGACAACTACAATGAGCAGTTCTTC. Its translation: CASSLSGDNYNEQFF.

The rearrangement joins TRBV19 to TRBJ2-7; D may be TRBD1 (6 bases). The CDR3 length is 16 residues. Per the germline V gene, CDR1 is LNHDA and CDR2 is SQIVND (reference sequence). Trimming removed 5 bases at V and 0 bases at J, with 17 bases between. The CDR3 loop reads CASSPRSTGRSYEQYF. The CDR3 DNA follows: TGTGCCAGTAGTCCCCGATCGACAGGACGCTCCTACGAGCAGTACTTC. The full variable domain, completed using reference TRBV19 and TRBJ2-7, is DGGITQSPKYLFRKEGQNVTLSCEQNLNHDAMYWYRQDPGQGLRLIYYSQIVNDFQKGDIAEGYSVSREKKESFPLTVTSAQKNPTAFYLCASSPRSTGRSYEQYFGPGTRLTVT.

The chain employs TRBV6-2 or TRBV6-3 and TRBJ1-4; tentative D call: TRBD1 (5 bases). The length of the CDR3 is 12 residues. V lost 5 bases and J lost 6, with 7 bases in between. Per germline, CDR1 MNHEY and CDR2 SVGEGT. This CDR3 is CASSDRDEKLFF. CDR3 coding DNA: TGTGCCAGCAGTGACAGAGATGAAAAACTGTTTTTT.

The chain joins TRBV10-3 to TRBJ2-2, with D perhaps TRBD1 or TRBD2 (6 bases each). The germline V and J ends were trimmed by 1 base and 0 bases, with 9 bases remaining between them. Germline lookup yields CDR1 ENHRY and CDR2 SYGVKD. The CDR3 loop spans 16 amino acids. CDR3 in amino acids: CAISELGGTNTGELFF. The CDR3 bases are TGTGCCATCAGTGAGTTAGGGGGGACGAACACCGGGGAGCTGTTTTTT.

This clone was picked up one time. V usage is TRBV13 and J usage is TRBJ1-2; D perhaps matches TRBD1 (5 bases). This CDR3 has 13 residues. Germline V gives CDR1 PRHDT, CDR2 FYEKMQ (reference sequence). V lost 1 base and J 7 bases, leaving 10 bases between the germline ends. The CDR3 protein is CASSLEGVSGYTF. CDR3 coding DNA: TGTGCCAGCAGCTTAGAAGGGGTCAGTGGCTACACCTTC.

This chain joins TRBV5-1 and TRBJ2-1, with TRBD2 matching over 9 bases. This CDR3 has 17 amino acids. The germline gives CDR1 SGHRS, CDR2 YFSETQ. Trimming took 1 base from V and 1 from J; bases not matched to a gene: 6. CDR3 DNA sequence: TGCGCCAGCAGCTTGTCGGCTAGCGGGGCATCCTACAATGAGCAGTTCTTC. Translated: CASSLSASGASYNEQFF.

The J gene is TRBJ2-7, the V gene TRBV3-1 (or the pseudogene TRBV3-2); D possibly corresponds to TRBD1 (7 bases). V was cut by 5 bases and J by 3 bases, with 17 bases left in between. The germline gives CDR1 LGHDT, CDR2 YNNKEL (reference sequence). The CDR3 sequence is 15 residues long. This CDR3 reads CASSGGTVFLYEQYF. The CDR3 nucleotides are TGTGCCAGCAGCGGGGGGACAGTATTCCTCTACGAGCAGTACTTC.

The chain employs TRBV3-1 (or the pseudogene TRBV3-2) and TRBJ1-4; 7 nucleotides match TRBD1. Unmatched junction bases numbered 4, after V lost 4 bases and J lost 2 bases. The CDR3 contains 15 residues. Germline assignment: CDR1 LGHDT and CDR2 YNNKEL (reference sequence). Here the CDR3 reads CASSPPGQTNEKLFF. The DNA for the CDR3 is TGTGCCAGCAGCCCCCCGGGACAGACTAATGAAAAACTGTTTTTT.

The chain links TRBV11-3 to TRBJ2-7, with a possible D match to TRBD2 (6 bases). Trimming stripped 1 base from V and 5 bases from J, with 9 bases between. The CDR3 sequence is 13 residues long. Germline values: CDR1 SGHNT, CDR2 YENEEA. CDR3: CASSLGGGDEQYF. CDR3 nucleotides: TGTGCCAGCAGCTTAGGGGGCGGGGACGAGCAGTACTTC.

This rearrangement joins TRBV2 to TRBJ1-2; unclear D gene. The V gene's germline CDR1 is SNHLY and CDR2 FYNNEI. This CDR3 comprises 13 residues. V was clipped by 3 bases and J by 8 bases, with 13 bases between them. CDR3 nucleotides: TGTGCCAGCAGTGAGACCGGCCGAGGGGGCTACACCTTC. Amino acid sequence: CASSETGRGGYTF.